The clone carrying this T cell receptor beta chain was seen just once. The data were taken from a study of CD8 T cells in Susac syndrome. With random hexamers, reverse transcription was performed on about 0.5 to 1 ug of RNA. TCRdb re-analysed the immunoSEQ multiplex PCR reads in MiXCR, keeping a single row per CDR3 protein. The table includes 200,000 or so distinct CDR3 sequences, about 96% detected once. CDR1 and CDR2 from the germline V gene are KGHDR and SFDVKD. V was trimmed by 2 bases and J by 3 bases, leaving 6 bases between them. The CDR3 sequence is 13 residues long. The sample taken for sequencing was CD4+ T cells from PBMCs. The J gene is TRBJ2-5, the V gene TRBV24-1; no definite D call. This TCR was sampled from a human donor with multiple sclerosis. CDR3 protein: CATSDSPKETQYF. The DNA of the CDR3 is TGTGCCACCAGTGATTCCCCAAAAGAGACCCAGTACTTC.